Following are 20 T cell receptor beta chains from one sample sequenced in a study of control samples from healthy donors and cancer patients. Sequenced by immunoSEQ multiplex PCR; TCRdb stores in-frame clones only, minus some. This sample has approximately 170,000 clones, with almost 90% found just once. Material for sequencing was blood. Receptor source: a woman aged 25-40 years in good health.

The genes are TRBV2 and TRBJ2-5, with 7 bases that match TRBD1. CDR3 length: 16 residues. The V gene's germline CDR1 is SNHLY and CDR2 FYNNEI. The junction had 13 bases not matched to a gene; V was cut back by 8 bases and J by 1 base. CDR3 nucleotides: TGTGCCAGCCGACTGAAAATCCGGGACAGCCAAGAGACCCAGTACTTC. Amino acids: CASRLKIRDSQETQYF.

V gene TRBV6-5 combines with J gene TRBJ1-6; D is undetermined. This CDR3 has 14 amino acids. Germline CDR1 MNHEY, CDR2 SVGAGI. V was shortened by 5 bases and J by 11 bases, with 16 bases between the two germline ends. As DNA, the CDR3 is TGTGCCAGCAGTCAACTTGCGGGGAATCCACCCCTCCACTTT. This codes for CASSQLAGNPPLHF.

This clone was recorded only once. The chain couples TRBV13 to TRBJ2-7, with 7 positions matching TRBD1. V shed 6 bases, J shed 6 bases, and the junction held 11 bases outside the gene matches. Germline V gene sequence: CDR1 PRHDT, CDR2 FYEKMQ (reference sequence). This CDR3 region has 14 residues. CDR3 sequence reads: CASRAGTVMSEQYF. Here the CDR3 DNA reads TGTGCCAGCAGAGCCGGGACAGTCATGAGCGAGCAGTACTTC.

V gene TRBV28 combines with J gene TRBJ1-1; D is undetermined. Germline V lookup: CDR1 MDHEN, CDR2 SYDVKM. The length of the CDR3 is 11 residues. Trimming shortened V by 7 bases and J by 2 bases, and 5 bases separated the two germline ends. In DNA, the CDR3 is TGTGCCAGCACCACCAACACTGAAGCTTTCTTT. Its protein product is CASTTNTEAFF. Filled out from reference TRBV28 and TRBJ1-1, the complete variable domain reads DVKVTQSSRYLVKRTGEKVFLECVQDMDHENMFWYRQDPGLGLRLIYFSYDVKMKEKGDIPEGYSVSREKKERFSLILESASTNQTSMYLCASTTNTEAFFGQGTRLTVV.

About this clone: Other DNA sequences from this sample encode an identical CDR3 as well. CDR3 region: CASSSGNTIYF. The CDR3 DNA follows: TGTGCCAGCAGTTCTGGAAACACCATATATTTT. J is TRBJ1-3 and V is TRBV12-3 or TRBV12-4; no reliable D call. The CDR3 contains 11 residues. Trimming shortened V by 4 bases and J by 2 bases, and 0 bases separated the two germline ends.

This chain uses TRBV30 with TRBJ1-2; 8 positions agree with TRBD1. CDR3 length: 15 residues. V trimming: 5 bases; J trimming: 4 bases; junction bases outside the gene matches: 12. CDR1 GTSNPN and CDR2 SVGIG come from the germline V gene (reference sequence). This chain's CDR3 is CAWGTGGGSSYGYTF. The CDR3 DNA reads as TGTGCCTGGGGGACAGGAGGGGGTTCGTCCTATGGCTACACCTTC.

The chain joins TRBV4-1 to TRBJ1-1, with a possible D match to TRBD1 (5 bases). The CDR3 length is 14 residues. V was cut by 1 base and J by 6 bases, with 12 bases left in between. Germline V gene sequence: CDR1 MGHRA, CDR2 YSYEKL. As DNA, the CDR3 is TGCGCCAGCAGCCAAGTCGGGGCCAGCGCTGAAGCTTTCTTT. Protein: CASSQVGASAEAFF.

This clone was detected only once. V and J are TRBV29-1 and TRBJ1-1, with D uncertain. This CDR3 is built from 11 residues. Germline V gene sequence: CDR1 SQVTM, CDR2 ANQGSEA. Trimming pared 2 bases from V and 5 bases from J, leaving 6 bases between. The CDR3 spells CSVEIGTEAFF. The CDR3 DNA is TGCAGCGTTGAAATAGGAACTGAAGCTTTCTTT.

The chain employs TRBV9 and TRBJ1-2, with 7 bases identical to TRBD1. V shed 0 bases, J shed 7 bases, and the junction held 9 bases outside the gene matches. The CDR3 loop spans 15 amino acids. Germline V CDR1 and CDR2: SGDLS, YYNGEE. The CDR3 sequence is CASSVEGGTALGYTF. As DNA, the CDR3 is TGTGCCAGCAGCGTAGAGGGAGGGACAGCGCTTGGCTACACCTTC.

The rearrangement links TRBV24-1 to TRBJ2-1; TRBD2 might be the D (5 bases). This CDR3 comprises 13 residues. V was cut by 6 bases and J by 0 bases, with 5 bases left in between. Germline assignment: CDR1 KGHDR and CDR2 SFDVKD. CDR3 in DNA: TGTGCCACCAGTACTAGCTCCTACAATGAGCAGTTCTTC. Its translation: CATSTSSYNEQFF.

V gene TRBV13 combines with J gene TRBJ2-1; no clear D. Trimming pared 4 bases from V and 7 bases from J, leaving 5 bases between. CDR1 and CDR2 (germline): PRHDT, FYEKMQ (reference sequence). The length of the CDR3 is 11 residues. The CDR3 reads CASSSRNEQFF. For the CDR3, the DNA is TGTGCCAGCAGCTCCAGGAATGAGCAGTTCTTC.

The V and J genes are TRBV7-2 and TRBJ1-4; perhaps TRBD1 as D (5 bases). Looked up from germline, CDR1 is SGHTA and CDR2 is FQGNSA. The V gene lost 0 bases and the J gene lost 2 bases, with 10 bases spanning the gap. The CDR3 consists of 16 residues. In nucleotides, the CDR3 is TGTGCCAGCAGCTTAGCAAATCAGGGTACTAATGAAAAACTGTTTTTT. As protein: CASSLANQGTNEKLFF.

A single count supports this clone. J is TRBJ1-1 and V is TRBV24-1; 8 bases agree with TRBD1. The germline gives CDR1 KGHDR, CDR2 SFDVKD. The CDR3 runs 15 residues. The junction had 10 bases not matched to a gene; V was cut back by 5 bases and J by 6 bases. The CDR3 here is CATSVLDRARAEAFF. CDR3 coding DNA: TGTGCCACCAGTGTACTGGACAGGGCTAGGGCTGAAGCTTTCTTT.

This chain joins TRBV7-9 and TRBJ1-2; 8 positions agree with TRBD1. This CDR3 contains 17 residues. Germline V lookup: CDR1 SEHNR, CDR2 FQNEAQ (reference sequence). The J segment lost 3 bases and the V segment lost 6 bases, leaving 15 bases of the junction unmatched. CDR3 nucleotide sequence: TGTGCCAGCAGACCCCCGGTTGGCAGGGGGCTGGACTATGGCTACACCTTC. Its protein product is CASRPPVGRGLDYGYTF.

The count of this clone is one. The chain recombines TRBV6-5 with TRBJ1-2, with D possibly being TRBD1 (6 bases). The CDR3 covers 11 residues. Germline-derived CDR1 and CDR2 are MNHEY and SVGAGI. V lost 8 bases and J 4 bases, leaving 8 bases between the germline ends. The CDR3 DNA follows: TGTGCCAGCGGAGGGGGCTATGGCTACACCTTC. Amino acids: CASGGGYGYTF.

V usage is TRBV14 and J usage is TRBJ2-7; D is unresolved. This CDR3 contains 11 residues. The V end was cut by 1 base, the J end by 4 bases, with 2 bases between. Germline V gene lookup returns CDR1 SGHDN and CDR2 FVKESK. Here the CDR3 reads CASSQAYEQYF. CDR3 nucleotide sequence: TGTGCCAGCAGCCAAGCATACGAGCAGTACTTC.

The V gene is TRBV7-9, the J gene TRBJ2-7, with D perhaps matching TRBD1 (6 bases). V gave up 5 bases and J gave up 3 bases, with 11 bases separating them. CDR1 and CDR2 from the germline V gene are SEHNR and FQNEAQ (reference sequence). There are 13 residues in the CDR3. CDR3 coding DNA: TGTGCCAGCAGCCCTGGACAGATCTACGAGCAGTACGTC. This translates into CASSPGQIYEQYV.

The chain combines TRBV2 with TRBJ1-2; D call uncertain. The germline gives CDR1 SNHLY, CDR2 FYNNEI. CDR3 size: 14 residues. V shed 2 bases and J shed 3 bases, with 10 bases lying between them. The CDR3 is CASSEMGIDYGYTF. CDR3 nucleotides: TGTGCCAGCAGTGAAATGGGAATTGACTATGGCTACACCTTC. The whole variable domain, remainder taken from reference TRBV2 and TRBJ1-2, is EPEVTQTPSHQVTQMGQEVILRCVPISNHLYFYWYRQILGQKVEFLVSFYNNEISEKSEIFDDQFSVERPDGSNFTLKIRSTKLEDSAMYFCASSEMGIDYGYTFGSGTRLTVV.

This clone was observed a handful of times. This chain connects TRBV7-8 to TRBJ2-3, with TRBD2 matching 9 bases. The CDR3 spans 17 residues. Germline CDR1 and CDR2: SGHVS and FQNEAQ. V lost 0 bases and J lost 4; bases outside the gene matches: 8. The CDR3 DNA is TGTGCCAGCAGCTTAGCGCCCAGCGGGAGGTATGCAGATACGCAGTATTTT. Amino acid sequence: CASSLAPSGRYADTQYF.

The chain is built from TRBV9 and TRBJ1-2, with 7 bases lining up with TRBD1. V lost 4 bases and J lost 0; bases outside the gene matches: 12. Germline V CDR1 and CDR2: SGDLS, YYNGEE. The CDR3 extends over 17 amino acids. The DNA of the CDR3 is TGTGCCAGCAGCTCCCAATTCCGGGACAGCACTAACTATGGCTACACCTTC. Protein sequence: CASSSQFRDSTNYGYTF.